Following are 4 T cell receptor beta chains from one sample sequenced in a study of cytomegalovirus exposure and HLA in healthy donors. With 60 Vbeta and 13 Jbeta primers, the PCR was carried out. Produced via immunoSEQ multiplex PCR; TCRdb's table is partial and in-frame only. Of 150,000 to 200,000 clones in the sample, approximately 78% were seen once. Sequenced material: PBMCs. These receptors originate from a young woman in good health and CMV-seronegative.

The gene calls are TRBV5-1 and TRBJ2-5; 11 nucleotides match TRBD2. CDR1 is SGHRS, CDR2 YFSETQ, per germline. V lost 0 bases and J lost 5; bases outside the gene matches: 9. The CDR3 is made up of 17 amino acids. CDR3 sequence (DNA): TGCGCCAGCAGCTTGGGGCAACTAGCGGGAGCCTATGAGACCCAGTACTTC. Its translation: CASSLGQLAGAYETQYF.

This clone turned up a few times. Other nucleotide sequences in the sample specify the same CDR3. The chain recombines TRBV29-1 with TRBJ2-1, with 11 nucleotides matching TRBD1. The germline CDR1 and CDR2 sequences are SQVTM and ANQGSEA. The V and J ends lost 6 bases and 3 bases, in that order; junction bases with no gene match: 1. There are 13 residues in the CDR3. CDR3: CSVGTGGYNEQFF. CDR3 nucleotides: TGCAGCGTCGGGACAGGGGGCTACAATGAGCAGTTCTTC.

The rearrangement joins TRBV11-2 to TRBJ1-2; 10 bases match TRBD1. Germline CDR1 and CDR2: SGHAT and FQNNGV. With V trimmed by 4 bases and J by 6 bases, 2 bases remained unmatched. This CDR3 is built from 13 residues. The CDR3 sequence: CASSSTGGDGYTF. The DNA of the CDR3 is TGTGCCAGCAGCTCGACAGGGGGCGATGGCTACACCTTC.

This sequence joins TRBV7-9 and TRBJ2-6; the D is unclear. Trimming took off 7 bases at V and 1 base at J, with 11 bases between the two ends. There are 15 residues in the CDR3. Germline-derived CDR1 and CDR2 are SEHNR and FQNEAQ (reference sequence). CDR3 region: CASTFQLSGANVLTF. CDR3 nucleotide sequence: TGTGCCAGCACCTTCCAACTTTCTGGGGCCAACGTCCTGACTTTC.